Following are 8 T cell receptor beta chains from one sample sequenced in a study of CD8+CD57+ T cells in acquired aplastic anemia. The authors sequenced patients whose flow cytometry had shown CD8+CD57+ cell expansion. Profiling of TCR beta VDJ combinations and CDR3 sequences used genomic DNA as template. MiXCR, applied by TCRdb to the reads, yields one record per CDR3 protein. The sample records roughly 150,000 distinct CDR3 sequences, around 47% being singletons. The sequenced material came from sorted CD4+, CD8+, or CD8+CD57+ T cells (not recorded which) from PBMCs. The receptors shown here come from a human donor with aplastic anemia.

This clonotype was observed at least ten times. The genes are TRBV6-2 or TRBV6-3 and TRBJ2-7, with D possibly being TRBD1 (5 bases). The CDR3 spans 13 residues. Germline V CDR1 and CDR2: MNHEY, SVGEGT. Trimming shortened V by 5 bases and J by 1 base, and 9 bases separated the two germline ends. The CDR3 here is CASSPQGSYEQYF. The CDR3 DNA reads TGTGCCAGCAGTCCCCAGGGTTCCTACGAGCAGTACTTC.

At least ten counts were recorded for this clonotype. The chain is built from TRBV30 and TRBJ1-6, with D uncertain. This CDR3 is built from 12 residues. V dropped 1 base and J dropped 7 bases, with 5 bases sitting between them. Germline values: CDR1 GTSNPN, CDR2 SVGIG (reference sequence). The CDR3 sequence is CAWSGVNSPLHF. In nucleotides, the CDR3 is TGTGCCTGGAGTGGGGTGAATTCACCCCTCCACTTT.

In its sample, this clonotype was seen many times. The chain joins TRBV5-6 to TRBJ1-1; D not certain. The CDR3 has 16 amino acids. Trimming took 0 bases from V and 1 from J, leaving 13 bases between them. Germline CDR1 reads SGHDT; CDR2 reads YYEEEE. CDR3 in amino acids: CASSLGGWRSNTEAFF. The CDR3 DNA reads as TGTGCCAGCAGCTTGGGCGGGTGGCGGTCGAACACTGAAGCTTTCTTT.

This clonotype has a count of ten or more. This rearrangement joins TRBV20-1 to TRBJ1-3; D gene unclear. CDR3 size: 11 residues. The germline V and J ends were trimmed by 4 bases and 7 bases, with 8 bases remaining between them. Germline lookup yields CDR1 DFQATT and CDR2 SNEGSKA (reference sequence). CDR3 region: CSAIGVNTIYF. The CDR3 coding sequence is TGCAGTGCTATTGGGGTGAACACCATATATTTT.

This chain links TRBV25-1 with TRBJ2-1, with TRBD2 matching 14 bases. Germline trimming cut 3 bases from V and 10 bases from J; bases unmatched to any gene: 2. CDR3 length: 14 residues. CDR1 and CDR2 (germline): MGHDK, SYGVNS. CDR3 DNA sequence: TGTGCCAGCAGTGAGGGACTAGCGGGAGACGAGCAGTTCTTC. This gives the protein CASSEGLAGDEQFF.

For this clonotype: The CDR3 does not close with the conserved phenylalanine or tryptophan, likely indicating a read error. The J gene is TRBJ2-7, the V gene TRBV12-3 or TRBV12-4; no clear D. The CDR3 is made up of 10 amino acids. CDR3 sequence reads: CASSLSEQYL. DNA of the CDR3: TGCGCCAGCAGTTTAAGCGAGCAGTACCTC.

J is TRBJ2-7 and V is TRBV19; D may correspond to TRBD1 or TRBD2 (5 bases each). This CDR3 contains 14 residues. The V end was cut by 7 bases, the J end by 7 bases, with 20 bases between. Looked up from germline, CDR1 is LNHDA and CDR2 is SQIVND (reference sequence). CDR3 DNA sequence: TGTGCCAGTACCCTCGGCCAGGGAACGGGGGAGCAGTACTTC. Its translation: CASTLGQGTGEQYF. Combining the CDR3 with reference TRBV19 and TRBJ2-7 gives the whole variable domain DGGITQSPKYLFRKEGQNVTLSCEQNLNHDAMYWYRQDPGQGLRLIYYSQIVNDFQKGDIAEGYSVSREKKESFPLTVTSAQKNPTAFYLCASTLGQGTGEQYFGPGTRLTVT.

This clonotype has a single count. V and J are TRBV24-1 and TRBJ1-1; D uncertain. CDR1 KGHDR and CDR2 SFDVKD come from the germline V gene. V lost 5 bases to trimming and J lost 5 bases, with 17 bases between them. The CDR3 runs to 15 residues. CDR3: CATSAPGRGLTEAFF. CDR3 DNA sequence: TGTGCCACCAGTGCCCCCGGCCGGGGATTGACTGAAGCTTTCTTT.